This T cell receptor (beta chain) appears in the sequencing data of a study of beta chain features in type 1 diabetes. Study-level information: Examination spanned over 85,000,000 sorted cells from all samples.

Overall study results and limits: HLA effects on TCRB rearrangement stayed unresolved here.

V lost 5 bases to trimming and J lost 0 bases, with 13 bases between them. This CDR3 region has 15 residues. Germline V gene data show CDR1 as PRHDT and CDR2 as FYEKMQ (reference sequence). Central memory, naive, regulatory and stem cell-like memory CD4+ cells were sorted by CD45RO/CCR7/CD25/CD127/CD95/CD27. Purity of each sorted population was above 95%. This clone was counted between two and nine times. Its matching antigen is unknown. The investigators reverse transcribed all of the isolated RNA, so they sequenced expressed TCRB transcripts. Produced via immunoSEQ multiplex PCR; TCRdb's table is partial and in-frame only. The data contain 900,000 or so clones, 17% of them singletons.

The source is a woman aged 18-29 years in good health. The rearrangement links TRBV13 to TRBJ1-1, with D uncertain. The sequenced material came from naive CD4+ T cells from blood. The CDR3, as DNA: TGTGCCAGCAGCATAAAGACGGTTATGAACACTGAAGCTTTCTTT. It is translated as CASSIKTVMNTEAFF.